This T cell receptor (beta chain) came from a study of Tregs in tolerant kidney transplant recipients. Only in-frame clones appear in the TCRdb table, and some are missing; sequencing was by immunoSEQ multiplex PCR. The sample yields about 50,000 clones, over 85% seen once. In germline, CDR1 is SGDLS, CDR2 YYNGEE. Trimming took off 0 bases at V and 3 bases at J, with 7 bases between the two ends. This CDR3 spans 13 amino acids. Recipients received nonmyeloablative bone marrow transplants from related graft donors, with transient mixed chimerism. The sequencing used CD8+ T cells from blood (PBMCs), collected 12 months after the transplant. V usage is TRBV9 and J usage is TRBJ2-7; D gene uncertain. The TCR originated in a human patient who received a combined kidney and bone marrow transplant. Some T cells could come from the graft donor. CDR3 DNA: TGTGCCAGCAGCGTAGGTCAGTTCTACGAGCAGTACTTC. Protein product: CASSVGQFYEQYF.